Presented here are 18 T cell receptor beta chains from one specimen sequenced in a study of blood T cells in healthy people across ages. The use of a sample-barcoded 5' primer and a J-beta primer mix characterized a second PCR of roughly 7 to 11 cycles. TCRdb reprocessed the 5' RACE reads via MiXCR and lists one record per CDR3 protein. The table records fewer than 1.5 million distinct CDR3 sequences, approximately 40% of them present only once. Sequenced input: blood. Source of these receptors: a woman between 18 and 29 years old in good health.

Remarks on this clonotype: The junction and the germline gene differ at one end; a read error may be behind it. The genes are TRBV10-3 and TRBJ1-1; no firm D call. The CDR3 is 13 residues long. The V gene's germline CDR1 is ENHRY and CDR2 SYGVKD. The CDR3: CAISPIMNPEAFF. The CDR3 DNA follows: TGTGCCATCAGCCCAATAATGAACCCTGAAGCTTTCTTT.

This clonotype was seen a handful of times. CDR3 sequence reads: CASSQPYGEQYF. The CDR3 DNA reads as TGTGCCAGCAGCCAACCCTACGGCGAGCAGTACTTC. This chain connects TRBV2 to TRBJ2-5; the D is unclear. The J call could be wrong; TRBJ2-7 is a better fit for the DNA end. The CDR3 contains 12 residues. Germline V gene data show CDR1 as SNHLY and CDR2 as FYNNEI.

This clonotype was observed a few times. The chain links TRBV7-2 to TRBJ2-3, with TRBD2 identical over 9 bases. The length of the CDR3 is 16 residues. Germline CDR1 reads SGHTA; CDR2 reads FQGNSA. The ends lost 4 bases at V and 3 bases at J; junction bases unmatched: 8. CDR3 loop: CASSSAGTSITDTQYF. In DNA, the CDR3 is TGTGCCAGCAGCTCCGCCGGGACTAGCATTACAGATACGCAGTATTTT.

The sample holds one count of this clonotype. The genes are TRBV12-3 or TRBV12-4 and TRBJ2-3, with 11 bases identical to TRBD2. CDR3 length: 17 amino acids. With 2 bases clipped from V and 15 bases from J, the junction kept 19 bases outside the gene matches. CDR3 nucleotide sequence: TGTGCCAGCAGTTTACCTAGCGGGGGGCTGAGAACAGATATGGAATATTTT. Its translation: CASSLPSGGLRTDMEYF.

This clonotype occurred many times. The CDR3 protein is CASSWTGVTDTQYF. DNA for the CDR3: TGTGCCAGCAGTTGGACTGGAGTCACAGATACGCAGTATTTT. The chain has TRBV28 and TRBJ2-3, with D tentatively TRBD2 (5 bases). Germline-derived CDR1 and CDR2 are MDHEN and SYDVKM. The CDR3 sequence is 14 residues long. V gave up 4 bases and J gave up 2 bases, with 10 bases separating them.

The rearrangement uses TRBV7-9 and TRBJ1-2, with TRBD1 identical over 8 bases. CDR1 and CDR2 (germline): SEHNR, FQNEAQ (reference sequence). The ends lost 0 bases at V and 7 bases at J; junction bases unmatched: 4. This CDR3 has 14 amino acids. Here the CDR3 reads CASSLADRDGGYTF. The CDR3 bases are TGTGCCAGCAGCTTAGCGGACAGGGATGGTGGCTACACCTTC.

This clonotype has a handful of counts. V is TRBV24-1 and J is TRBJ2-3, with 10 bases that match TRBD1. J lost 6 bases, V lost 5 bases, and 10 bases had no gene match. The CDR3 length is 16 residues. Looked up from germline, CDR1 is KGHDR and CDR2 is SFDVKD. The CDR3 coding sequence is TGTGCCACCAGTGGTACCGGGACAGGGGATAGTGATACGCAGTATTTT. Amino acid sequence: CATSGTGTGDSDTQYF.

This chain connects TRBV7-3 to TRBJ2-1, with D perhaps TRBD1 (5 bases). V lost 2 bases and J 5 bases, leaving 13 bases between the germline ends. The CDR3 contains 15 residues. The V gene's germline CDR1 is SGHTA and CDR2 FQGTGA. The CDR3 nucleotides read TGTGCCAGCAGCTTAGGCAGGGCTAACGACAATGAGCAGTTCTTC. Its protein product is CASSLGRANDNEQFF.

The chain employs TRBV7-8 and TRBJ1-4; D gene ambiguous. The V gene lost 2 bases and the J gene lost 8 bases, with 18 bases spanning the gap. The length of the CDR3 is 16 residues. The germline gives CDR1 SGHVS, CDR2 FQNEAQ. The CDR3 loop reads CASSLTSPGPGEKLFF. In DNA, the CDR3 is TGTGCCAGCAGCTTAACGAGTCCGGGTCCGGGAGAAAAACTGTTTTTT.

This clonotype was detected only once. The rearrangement uses TRBV5-1 and TRBJ1-1, with D possibly TRBD1 on 5 matching bases. V lost 3 bases and J lost 0, with 12 bases in between. The CDR3 contains 15 residues. Germline CDR1 and CDR2: SGHRS and YFSETQ. The CDR3 coding sequence is TGCGCCAGCAGCTCCCAGGGTTCCCTGAACACTGAAGCTTTCTTT. Encoded protein: CASSSQGSLNTEAFF.

J is TRBJ2-7 and V is TRBV20-1; 11 bases are shared with TRBD2. Germline V CDR1 and CDR2: DFQATT, SNEGSKA (reference sequence). The CDR3 loop spans 14 amino acids. Unmatched junction bases numbered 7, after V lost 5 bases and J lost 4 bases. CDR3 nucleotide sequence: TGCAGTGCTGATAGACTAGCGGGATCTTACGAGCAGTACTTC. Translating it yields CSADRLAGSYEQYF.

V is TRBV4-1 and J is TRBJ2-5, with 8 positions matching TRBD2. The V gene end was trimmed by 4 bases and the J gene end by 1 base; junction bases not matched to a gene: 8. The germline CDR1 and CDR2 sequences are MGHRA and YSYEKL. The CDR3 extends over 16 amino acids. The CDR3 loop is CASSRTSRSLQETQYF. The DNA of the CDR3 is TGCGCCAGCAGCCGGACTAGCAGGAGTCTCCAAGAGACCCAGTACTTC.

The DNA of the CDR3 is TGCGCCAGCAGTCACGGACTAGCGGGGTCCAACTGGGAGACCCAGTACTTC. Translating it yields CASSHGLAGSNWETQYF. The chain recombines TRBV10-2 with TRBJ2-5, with 12 bases identical to TRBD2. V gave up 5 bases and J gave up 5 bases; unmatched junction bases: 12. This CDR3 region has 17 residues. CDR1 WSHSY and CDR2 SAAADI come from the germline V gene.

The rearrangement joins TRBV11-1 to TRBJ1-6; 10 nucleotides match TRBD1. CDR3 length: 16 residues. CDR1 is SGHAT, CDR2 FQDESV, per germline (reference sequence). V was pared by 2 bases and J by 10 bases, with 8 bases of the junction left unmatched. Written as DNA, the CDR3 is TGTGCCAGCAGCTTACTTCAAAGGACAGGGGGATCACCCCTCCACTTT. Translation: CASSLLQRTGGSPLHF.

The genes are TRBV28 and TRBJ2-3; D unresolved. There are 11 residues in the CDR3. V lost 5 bases, J lost 6 bases, and 6 bases lay in between. Germline CDR1 MDHEN, CDR2 SYDVKM. Here the CDR3 DNA reads TGTGCCAGCAGTACGGAGGATACGCAGTATTTT. It yields the protein CASSTEDTQYF.

The chain has TRBV12-3 or TRBV12-4 and TRBJ2-1; D may be TRBD1 (5 bases). Trimming removed 2 bases from V and 10 bases from J, with 9 bases in between. The CDR3 runs 12 residues. The CDR3 nucleotides are TGTGCCAGCAGTTTACCAGGGTGGGAGCAGTTCTTC. This codes for CASSLPGWEQFF.

V gene TRBV7-9 combines with J gene TRBJ2-5; 7 nucleotides align to TRBD2. Looked up from germline, CDR1 is SEHNR and CDR2 is FQNEAQ (reference sequence). V lost 5 bases to trimming and J lost 5 bases; unmatched junction nucleotides: 11. The CDR3 consists of 15 residues. The DNA of the CDR3 is TGTGCCAGCAGCGGCTCATCAGCGGGGTTCGAGACCCAGTACTTC. It codes for CASSGSSAGFETQYF.

This clonotype appeared a few times. This chain uses TRBV13 with TRBJ2-5; D unclear. Gene TRBJ2-7 matches the end of the DNA better, so the J call may be wrong. This CDR3 has 14 amino acids. Germline V gives CDR1 PRHDT, CDR2 FYEKMQ (reference sequence). This CDR3 reads CASSLVLSGGEQYF. CDR3 bases: TGTGCCAGCAGCTTAGTGCTTTCCGGCGGCGAGCAGTACTTC.